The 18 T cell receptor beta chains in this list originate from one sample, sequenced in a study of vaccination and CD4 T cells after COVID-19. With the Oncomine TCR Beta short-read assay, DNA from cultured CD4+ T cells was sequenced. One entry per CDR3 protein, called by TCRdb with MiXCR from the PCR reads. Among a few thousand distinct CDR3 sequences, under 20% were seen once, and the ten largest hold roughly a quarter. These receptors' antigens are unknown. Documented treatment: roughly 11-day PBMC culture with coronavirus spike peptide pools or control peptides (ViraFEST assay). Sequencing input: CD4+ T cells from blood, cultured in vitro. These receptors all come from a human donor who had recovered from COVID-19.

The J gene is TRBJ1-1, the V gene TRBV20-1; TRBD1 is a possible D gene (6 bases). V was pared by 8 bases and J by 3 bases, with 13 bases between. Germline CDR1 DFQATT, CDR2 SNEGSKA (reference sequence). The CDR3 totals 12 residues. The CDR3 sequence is CSTGHGDTEAFF. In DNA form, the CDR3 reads TGCAGTACGGGACACGGAGACACTGAAGCTTTCTTT.

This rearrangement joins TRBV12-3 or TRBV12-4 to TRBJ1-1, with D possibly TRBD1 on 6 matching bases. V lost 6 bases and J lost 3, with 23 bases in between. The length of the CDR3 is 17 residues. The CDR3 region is CASRLTPFGGAHTEAFF. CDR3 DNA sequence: TGTGCCAGCAGACTAACCCCTTTTGGGGGGGCGCACACTGAAGCTTTCTTT.

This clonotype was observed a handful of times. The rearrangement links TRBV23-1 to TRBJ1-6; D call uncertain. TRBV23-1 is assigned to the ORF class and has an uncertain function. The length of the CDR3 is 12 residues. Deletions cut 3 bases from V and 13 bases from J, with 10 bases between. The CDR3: CASSQTAGPLHF. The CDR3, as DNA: TGCGCCAGCAGTCAGACTGCCGGGCCCCTCCACTTT.

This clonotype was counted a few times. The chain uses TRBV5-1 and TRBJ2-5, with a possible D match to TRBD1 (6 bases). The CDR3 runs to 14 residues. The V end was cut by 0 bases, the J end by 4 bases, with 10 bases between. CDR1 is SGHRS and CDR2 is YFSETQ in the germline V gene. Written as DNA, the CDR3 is TGCGCCAGCAGCTTGGCAGGGGCAAGAGAGACCCAGTACTTC. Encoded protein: CASSLAGARETQYF.

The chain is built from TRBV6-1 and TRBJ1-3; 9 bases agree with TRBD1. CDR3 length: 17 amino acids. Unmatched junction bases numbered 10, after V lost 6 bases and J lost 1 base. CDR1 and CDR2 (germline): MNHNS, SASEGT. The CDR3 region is CASSITGGVGSGNTIYF. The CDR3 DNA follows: TGTGCCAGCAGCATAACAGGGGGCGTAGGATCTGGAAACACCATATATTTT.

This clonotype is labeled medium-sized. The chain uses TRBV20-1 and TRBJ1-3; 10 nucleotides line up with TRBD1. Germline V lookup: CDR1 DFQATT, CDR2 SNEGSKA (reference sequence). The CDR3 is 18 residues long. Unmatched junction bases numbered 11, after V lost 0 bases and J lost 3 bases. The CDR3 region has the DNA TGCAGTGCTAGAGATAGGAGGGGCGGGGACAGGGGTGGAAACACCATATATTTT. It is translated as CSARDRRGGDRGGNTIYF.

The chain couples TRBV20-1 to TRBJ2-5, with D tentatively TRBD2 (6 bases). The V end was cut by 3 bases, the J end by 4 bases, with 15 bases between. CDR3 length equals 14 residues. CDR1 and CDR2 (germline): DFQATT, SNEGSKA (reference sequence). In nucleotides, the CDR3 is TGCAGTGCTAGGACTAGAGCCGCGGTAGAGACCCAGTACTTC. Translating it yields CSARTRAAVETQYF.

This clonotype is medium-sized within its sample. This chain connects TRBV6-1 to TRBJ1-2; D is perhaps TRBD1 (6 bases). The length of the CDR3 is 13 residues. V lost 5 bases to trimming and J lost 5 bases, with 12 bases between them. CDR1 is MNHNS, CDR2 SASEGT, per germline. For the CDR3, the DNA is TGTGCCAGCAGTCGCGGACAGATATATGGCTACACCTTC. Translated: CASSRGQIYGYTF.

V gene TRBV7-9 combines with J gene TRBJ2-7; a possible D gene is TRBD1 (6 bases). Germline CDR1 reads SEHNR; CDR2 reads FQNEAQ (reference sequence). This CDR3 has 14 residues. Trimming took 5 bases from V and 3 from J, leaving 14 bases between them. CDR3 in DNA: TGTGCCAGCAGCCACGACAGGCGACGCTACGAGCAGTACTTC. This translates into CASSHDRRRYEQYF.

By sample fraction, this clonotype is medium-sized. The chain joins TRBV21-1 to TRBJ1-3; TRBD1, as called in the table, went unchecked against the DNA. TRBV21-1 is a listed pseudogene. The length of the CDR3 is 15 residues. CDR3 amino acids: CASRQPTVSGNTIYF. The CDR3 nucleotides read TGTGCCAGCAGACAGCCGACAGTCTCTGGAAACACCATATATTTT.

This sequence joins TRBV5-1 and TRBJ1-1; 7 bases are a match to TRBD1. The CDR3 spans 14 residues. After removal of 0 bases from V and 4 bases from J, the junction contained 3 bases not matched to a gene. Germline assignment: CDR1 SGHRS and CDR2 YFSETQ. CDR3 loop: CASSLAAGGTEAFF. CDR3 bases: TGCGCCAGCAGCTTGGCGGCAGGGGGCACTGAAGCTTTCTTT.

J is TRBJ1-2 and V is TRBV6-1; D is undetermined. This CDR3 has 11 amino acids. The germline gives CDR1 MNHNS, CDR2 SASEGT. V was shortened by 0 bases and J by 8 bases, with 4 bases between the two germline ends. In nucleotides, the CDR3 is TGTGCCAGCAGTGAAGCGGGCGGCTACACCTTC. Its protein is CASSEAGGYTF.

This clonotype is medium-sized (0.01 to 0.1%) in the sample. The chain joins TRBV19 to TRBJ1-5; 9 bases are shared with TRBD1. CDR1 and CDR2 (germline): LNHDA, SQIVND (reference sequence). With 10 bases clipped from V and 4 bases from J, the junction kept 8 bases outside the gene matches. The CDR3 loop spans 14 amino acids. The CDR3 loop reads CATKDRGRNQPQHF. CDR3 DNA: TGTGCCACCAAGGACAGGGGAAGGAATCAGCCCCAGCATTTT.

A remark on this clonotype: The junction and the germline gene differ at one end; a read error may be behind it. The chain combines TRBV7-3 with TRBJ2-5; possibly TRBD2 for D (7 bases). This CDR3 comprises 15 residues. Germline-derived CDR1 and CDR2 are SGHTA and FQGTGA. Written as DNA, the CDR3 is TGTACCAGCAGCTTAGGGGGGGGGCTCGGGGAGACCCAGTACTTC. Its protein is CTSSLGGGLGETQYF.

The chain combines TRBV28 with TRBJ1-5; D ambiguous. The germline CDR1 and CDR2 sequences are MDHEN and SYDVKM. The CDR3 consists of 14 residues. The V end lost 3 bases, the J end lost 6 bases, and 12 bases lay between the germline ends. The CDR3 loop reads CASSFRGIGQPQHF. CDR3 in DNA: TGTGCCAGCAGTTTCAGAGGTATAGGTCAGCCCCAGCATTTT.

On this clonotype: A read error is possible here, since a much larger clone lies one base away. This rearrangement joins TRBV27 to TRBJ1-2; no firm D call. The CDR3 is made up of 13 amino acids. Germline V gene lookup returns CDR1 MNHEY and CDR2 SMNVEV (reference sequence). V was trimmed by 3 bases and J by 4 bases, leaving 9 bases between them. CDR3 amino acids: CASSFRVGYGYTF. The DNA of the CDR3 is TGTGCCAGCAGTTTTAGGGTAGGCTATGGCTACACCTTC.

The CDR3 is CASSADLETQYF. The CDR3 bases are TGTGCCAGCAGTGCCGACCTGGAGACCCAGTACTTC. The V call is TRBV25-1, the J call TRBJ2-5; D not resolved. Germline V lookup: CDR1 MGHDK, CDR2 SYGVNS. V lost 4 bases to trimming and J lost 5 bases, with 8 bases between them. This CDR3 has 12 amino acids.

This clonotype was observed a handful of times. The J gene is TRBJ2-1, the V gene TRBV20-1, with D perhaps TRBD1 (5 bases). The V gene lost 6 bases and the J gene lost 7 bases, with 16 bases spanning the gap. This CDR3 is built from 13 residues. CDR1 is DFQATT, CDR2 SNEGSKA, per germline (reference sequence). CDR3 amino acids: CSAGHPPRNEQFF. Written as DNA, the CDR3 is TGCAGTGCCGGACACCCCCCGAGGAATGAGCAGTTCTTC.